Each of the 20 T cell receptor beta chains below was sequenced from the same sample in a study of CD8 T cells in Susac syndrome. An amount of RNA that ranged from 0.5 to 1 ug was reverse transcribed with random hexamers. Via MiXCR, TCRdb re-called the immunoSEQ multiplex PCR reads, giving one row per CDR3 protein. The sample records about 150,000 distinct CDR3 sequences, less than 97% being singletons. Sample: CD8+ T cells from PBMCs. The origin of the receptors is a human donor with multiple sclerosis.

V and J are TRBV3-1 and TRBJ2-3; a possible D gene is TRBD1 (5 bases). Trimming pared 1 base from V and 4 bases from J, leaving 15 bases between. The CDR3 covers 16 residues. Germline V gene lookup returns CDR1 LGHDT and CDR2 YNNKEL (reference sequence). The DNA for the CDR3 is TGTGCCAGCAGCCAAGTAGGACACGCTATAGCAGATACGCAGTATTTT. Its protein product is CASSQVGHAIADTQYF.

The rearrangement links TRBV12-3 or TRBV12-4 to TRBJ1-5; D gene ambiguous. The CDR3 extends over 12 amino acids. The V and J ends lost 2 bases and 11 bases respectively, with 10 bases between them. CDR3 DNA: TGTGCCAGCAGTTTAAACCCCGTGGCCCAGCATTTT. Protein: CASSLNPVAQHF.

The CDR3 DNA reads TGTGCCAGCAGCCAAGTGGACAGGGGGTACACTGAAGCTTTCTTT. Translation gives CASSQVDRGYTEAFF. This rearrangement joins TRBV3-1 to TRBJ1-1; 10 nucleotides match TRBD1. Germline lookup yields CDR1 LGHDT and CDR2 YNNKEL (reference sequence). Trimming took 1 base from V and 3 from J; bases not matched to a gene: 2. The CDR3 is made up of 15 amino acids.

The chain links TRBV2 to TRBJ2-1; the D call may be TRBD1 or TRBD2 (5 bases each). The CDR3 consists of 15 residues. Germline V gene sequence: CDR1 SNHLY, CDR2 FYNNEI. With 10 bases removed from V and 7 bases from J, the gap between germline ends came to 23 bases. The CDR3 DNA follows: TGTGCCACACCCATTGGGACGAAGGGCGGAAATGAGCAGTTCTTC. Its protein is CATPIGTKGGNEQFF. Combining the CDR3 with reference TRBV2 and TRBJ2-1 gives the whole variable domain EPEVTQTPSHQVTQMGQEVILRCVPISNHLYFYWYRQILGQKVEFLVSFYNNEISEKSEIFDDQFSVERPDGSNFTLKIRSTKLEDSAMYFCATPIGTKGGNEQFFGPGTRLTVL.

The rearrangement links TRBV20-1 to TRBJ1-5; no reliable D call. Trimming left V 4 bases short and J 4 bases short, with 14 bases between. Germline CDR1 is DFQATT and CDR2 is SNEGSKA (reference sequence). There are 14 residues in the CDR3. CDR3 sequence: CSAKVLARNQPQHF. Here the CDR3 DNA reads TGCAGTGCTAAGGTCCTAGCTAGGAATCAGCCCCAGCATTTT.

The genes are TRBV7-2 and TRBJ1-2; the D is unclear. V was trimmed by 5 bases and J by 4 bases, leaving 11 bases between them. This CDR3 region has 13 residues. Germline CDR1 reads SGHTA; CDR2 reads FQGNSA. CDR3 residues: CASSTDTLYGYTF. The CDR3 DNA reads TGTGCCAGCAGCACCGACACACTCTATGGCTACACCTTC.

J is TRBJ1-5 and V is TRBV5-6; D perhaps matches TRBD1 (5 bases). CDR1 and CDR2 from the germline V gene are SGHDT and YYEEEE. The CDR3 runs 14 residues. Trimming stripped 8 bases from V and 4 bases from J, with 16 bases between. CDR3 coding DNA: TGTGCCAGAGGGGCATTTGGGCAGAATCAGCCCCAGCATTTT. The encoded protein is CARGAFGQNQPQHF.

J is TRBJ2-5 and V is TRBV30, with 12 bases fitting TRBD2. This CDR3 is built from 14 residues. Germline assignment: CDR1 GTSNPN and CDR2 SVGIG (reference sequence). V dropped 4 bases and J dropped 5; count of bases not matched to a gene: 5. The CDR3 DNA is TGTGCCTGGACTAGCGGGGGGGCCGGGGAGACCCAGTACTTC. Protein: CAWTSGGAGETQYF. Together with reference TRBV30 and TRBJ2-5, the CDR3 gives the full variable domain: SQTIHQWPATLVQPVGSPLSLECTVEGTSNPNLYWYRQAAGRGLQLLFYSVGIGQISSEVPQNLSASRPQDRQFILSSKKLLLSDSGFYLCAWTSGGAGETQYFGPGTRLLVL.

The chain combines TRBV7-8 with TRBJ2-5, with D unresolved. CDR1 is SGHVS and CDR2 is FQNEAQ in the germline V gene. This CDR3 spans 14 amino acids. The V end was cut by 0 bases, the J end by 0 bases, with 5 bases between. The CDR3 DNA reads TGTGCCAGCAGCTTAGCCCTTTACCAAGAGACCCAGTACTTC. Translation: CASSLALYQETQYF. The full variable domain, completed using reference TRBV7-8 and TRBJ2-5, is GAGVSQSPRYKVAKRGQDVALRCDPISGHVSLFWYQQALGQGPEFLTYFQNEAQLDKSGLPSDRFFAERPEGSVSTLKIQRTQQEDSAVYLCASSLALYQETQYFGPGTRLLVL.

The chain carries TRBV27 and TRBJ2-1; 7 bases align to TRBD1. Trimming at V came to 8 bases and at J to 4 bases, leaving 8 bases not matched to a gene. Germline V gene sequence: CDR1 MNHEY, CDR2 SMNVEV (reference sequence). CDR3 size: 14 residues. The chain's CDR3 is CASSAGTAYNEQFF. The CDR3 coding sequence is TGTGCCAGCTCGGCCGGGACAGCTTACAATGAGCAGTTCTTC.

V usage is TRBV3-1 and J usage is TRBJ2-5; D call uncertain. CDR3 length: 15 amino acids. Germline CDR1 is LGHDT and CDR2 is YNNKEL (reference sequence). Trimming took 4 bases from V and 3 from J, leaving 15 bases between them. In DNA form, the CDR3 reads TGTGCCAGCAGCCCAGTGCCGGCGGATGAAGAGACCCAGTACTTC. It translates to CASSPVPADEETQYF.

CDR3 residues: CASSEAWGGEQYV. The CDR3 DNA is TGTGCCAGCAGTGAAGCTTGGGGAGGGGAGCAGTACGTC. The rearrangement joins TRBV2 to TRBJ2-7; TRBD2 aligns across 7 bases. The V gene's germline CDR1 is SNHLY and CDR2 FYNNEI. This CDR3 comprises 13 residues. Trimming removed 0 bases from V and 7 bases from J; junction bases left unmatched: 3.

This chain uses TRBV3-1 with TRBJ2-6; D is ambiguous. CDR3 length equals 16 residues. V was pared by 4 bases and J by 0 bases, with 10 bases between. Germline CDR1 and CDR2: LGHDT and YNNKEL (reference sequence). The CDR3 DNA reads TGTGCCAGCAGCCCCCCCCAGCCCTCTGGGGCCAACGTCCTGACTTTC. Its protein product is CASSPPQPSGANVLTF.

The J gene is TRBJ2-2, the V gene TRBV20-1, with 8 bases that match TRBD2. The CDR3 loop spans 14 amino acids. Germline CDR1 is DFQATT and CDR2 is SNEGSKA (reference sequence). J gave up 4 bases and V 4 bases, and 5 bases lay outside the gene matches. CDR3 amino acids: CSATGLASTGELFF. CDR3 nucleotide sequence: TGCAGTGCTACCGGACTAGCCTCCACCGGGGAGCTGTTTTTT.

The chain carries TRBV5-6 and TRBJ1-2, with 9 bases lining up with TRBD1. J gave up 8 bases and V 5 bases, and 10 bases lay outside the gene matches. CDR1 is SGHDT, CDR2 YYEEEE, per germline. The CDR3 extends over 14 amino acids. Written as DNA, the CDR3 is TGTGCCAGCAGATCCCCGGGACAGGGCTTCGGCTACACCTTC. As protein: CASRSPGQGFGYTF. The entire variable domain, with the rest obtained from reference TRBV5-6 and TRBJ1-2, is as follows: DAGVTQSPTHLIKTRGQQVTLRCSPKSGHDTVSWYQQALGQGPQFIFQYYEEEERQRGNFPDRFSGHQFPNYSSELNVNALLLGDSALYLCASRSPGQGFGYTFGSGTRLTVV.

The chain joins TRBV5-4 to TRBJ1-1; D call uncertain. This CDR3 has 13 residues. The germline CDR1 and CDR2 sequences are SGHNT and YYREEE (reference sequence). V was shortened by 2 bases and J by 4 bases, with 9 bases between the two germline ends. Here the CDR3 DNA reads TGTGCCAGCAGCTTTCTAGGTGGCACTGAAGCTTTCTTT. This codes for CASSFLGGTEAFF. Complete variable domain (other parts from reference TRBV5-4 and TRBJ1-1): ETGVTQSPTHLIKTRGQQVTLRCSSQSGHNTVSWYQQALGQGPQFIFQYYREEENGRGNFPPRFSGLQFPNYSSELNVNALELDDSALYLCASSFLGGTEAFFGQGTRLTVV.

This chain joins TRBV4-1 and TRBJ1-2; D not resolved. V was shortened by 1 base and J by 2 bases, with 8 bases between the two germline ends. The CDR3 totals 14 residues. The V gene's germline CDR1 is MGHRA and CDR2 YSYEKL. CDR3 protein: CASSQVAGNYGYTF. The CDR3 nucleotides read TGCGCCAGCAGCCAAGTTGCAGGCAACTATGGCTACACCTTC.

The chain recombines TRBV29-1 with TRBJ2-5, with D possibly matching TRBD1 (8 bases). V lost 7 bases, J lost 3 bases, and 15 bases lay in between. Looked up from germline, CDR1 is SQVTM and CDR2 is ANQGSEA. This CDR3 has 13 amino acids. The CDR3 DNA follows: TGCAGCGCCCGGACAGGGAGGGAAGAGACCCAGTACTTC. Its translation: CSARTGREETQYF.

The chain joins TRBV27 to TRBJ1-6, with 8 bases matching TRBD1. Trimming took 8 bases from V and 7 from J; bases not matched to a gene: 10. The CDR3 loop spans 15 amino acids. CDR1 is MNHEY, CDR2 SMNVEV, per germline (reference sequence). CDR3: CASSQGARSNSPLHF. In nucleotides, the CDR3 is TGTGCCAGCTCCCAGGGGGCCCGTTCGAATTCACCCCTCCACTTT.

The chain recombines TRBV11-1 with TRBJ1-2; D is ambiguous. CDR3 length equals 16 residues. V lost 2 bases to trimming and J lost 0 bases, with 13 bases between them. Germline V gene sequence: CDR1 SGHAT, CDR2 FQDESV (reference sequence). CDR3 bases: TGTGCCAGCAGCTTAAACCCGACTGAGCCTAACTATGGCTACACCTTC. Translation gives CASSLNPTEPNYGYTF.